The sequence of this TCR beta chain was determined in a study of blood T cells in healthy people across ages. General study points: CMV status of donors was unknown, possibly confounding expanded clonotype changes. Samples with more naive T cells showed higher observed beta diversity.

With a J-beta primer mix and a sample-barcoded 5' primer, a second PCR ran about 7 to 12 cycles. Each sample yielded at least 2.5 million CDR3-containing paired-end reads. Each CDR3 protein gets one entry after TCRdb re-called the 5' RACE reads with MiXCR. The repertoire has over 1,300,000 distinct CDR3 sequences, around 59% of them found once; the top ten carry 6.5% to 8.5%. Isolation per sample recovered at least 7 million PBMCs. This clonotype has just a few counts. Its antigen remains unknown. CDR1 is DFQATT, CDR2 SNEGSKA, per germline (reference sequence). Unmatched junction bases numbered 8, after V lost 5 bases and J lost 6 bases. This CDR3 has 13 residues.

This receptor was taken from a man between 18 and 29 years old in good health. Specimen: blood. This sequence joins TRBV20-1 and TRBJ2-7; 9 bases are shared with TRBD1. The CDR3 here is CSAASPGQGEQYF. The CDR3 DNA sequence: TGCAGTGCTGCAAGCCCGGGACAGGGCGAGCAGTACTTC.